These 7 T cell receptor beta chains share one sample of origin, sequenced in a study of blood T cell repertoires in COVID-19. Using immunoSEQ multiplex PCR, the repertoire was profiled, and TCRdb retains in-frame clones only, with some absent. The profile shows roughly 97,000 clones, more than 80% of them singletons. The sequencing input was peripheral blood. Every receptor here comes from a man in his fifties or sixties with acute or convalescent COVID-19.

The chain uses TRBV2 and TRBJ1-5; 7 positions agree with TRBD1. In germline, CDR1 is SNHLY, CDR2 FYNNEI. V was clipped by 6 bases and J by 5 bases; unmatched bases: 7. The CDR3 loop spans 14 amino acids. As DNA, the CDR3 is TGTGCCAGCAGCGAGCGACAGGGTGATCAGCCCCAGCATTTT. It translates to CASSERQGDQPQHF.

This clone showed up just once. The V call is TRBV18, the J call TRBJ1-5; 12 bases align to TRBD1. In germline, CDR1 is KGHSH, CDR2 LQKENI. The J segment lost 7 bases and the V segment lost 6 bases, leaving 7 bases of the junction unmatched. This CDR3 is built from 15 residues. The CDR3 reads CASSRRDRGQQPQHF. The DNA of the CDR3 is TGTGCCAGCTCCCGCCGGGACAGGGGGCAACAGCCCCAGCATTTT. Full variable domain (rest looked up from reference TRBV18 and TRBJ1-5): NAGVMQNPRHLVRRRGQEARLRCSPMKGHSHVYWYRQLPEEGLKFMVYLQKENIIDESGMPKERFSAEFPKEGPSILRIQQVVRGDSAAYFCASSRRDRGQQPQHFGDGTRLSIL.

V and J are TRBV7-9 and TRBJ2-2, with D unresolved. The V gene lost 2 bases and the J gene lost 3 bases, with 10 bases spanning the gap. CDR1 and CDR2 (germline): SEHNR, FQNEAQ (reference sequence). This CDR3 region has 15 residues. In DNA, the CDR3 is TGTGCCAGCAGCTTATATGGCAGGTACACCGGGGAGCTGTTTTTT. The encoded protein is CASSLYGRYTGELFF.

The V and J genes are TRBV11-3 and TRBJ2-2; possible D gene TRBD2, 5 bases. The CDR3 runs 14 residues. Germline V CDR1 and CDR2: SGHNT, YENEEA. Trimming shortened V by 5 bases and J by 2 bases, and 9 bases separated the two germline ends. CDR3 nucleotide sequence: TGTGCCAGCAGCCGCGGGCCCAACACCGGGGAGCTGTTTTTT. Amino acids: CASSRGPNTGELFF.

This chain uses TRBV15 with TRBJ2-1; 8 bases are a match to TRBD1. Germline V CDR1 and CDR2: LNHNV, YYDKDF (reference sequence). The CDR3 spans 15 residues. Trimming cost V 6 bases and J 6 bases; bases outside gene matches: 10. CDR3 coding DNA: TGTGCCACCAGGCAGGGACAGGAAGTTTTCAATGAGCAGTTCTTC. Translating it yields CATRQGQEVFNEQFF. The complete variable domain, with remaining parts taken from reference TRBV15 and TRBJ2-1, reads DAMVIQNPRYQVTQFGKPVTLSCSQTLNHNVMYWYQQKSSQAPKLLFHYYDKDFNNEADTPDNFQSRRPNTSFCFLDIRSPGLGDTAMYLCATRQGQEVFNEQFFGPGTRLTVL.

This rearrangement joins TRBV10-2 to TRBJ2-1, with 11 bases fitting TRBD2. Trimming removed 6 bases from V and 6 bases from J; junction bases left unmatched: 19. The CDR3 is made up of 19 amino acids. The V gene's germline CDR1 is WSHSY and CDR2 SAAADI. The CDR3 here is CASRAGDSLLAGAFNEQFF. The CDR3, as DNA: TGCGCCAGCAGGGCAGGGGACTCACTACTAGCGGGAGCATTCAATGAGCAGTTCTTC.

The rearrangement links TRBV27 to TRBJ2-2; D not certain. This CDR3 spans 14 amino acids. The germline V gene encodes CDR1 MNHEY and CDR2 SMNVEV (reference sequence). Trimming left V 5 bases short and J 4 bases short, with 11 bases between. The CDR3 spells CASSLRSSTGELFF. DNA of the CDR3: TGTGCCAGCAGTCTACGATCGAGCACCGGGGAGCTGTTTTTT.